The T cell receptor beta chain under discussion was sequenced for a study of blood T cell repertoires in COVID-19 (TCRdb year 2020). With respect to the entire study: Collaborator samples came from the United States, Italy and Spain and covered acute and convalescent phases of COVID-19. A freely available public database, intended as a resource for researchers studying the immune response to SARS-CoV-2, is where the repertoires were released. Where available, HLA class I and class II types were obtained from metadata supplied by the sample provider rather than from assay-based typing. Sample metadata almost always included a de-identified subject ID, COVID-19 status, age in years and sex. The prospective study material was composed of cDNA or gDNA derived from T cells, B-cell-depleted T cells, or PBMCs. The samples were drawn from two sources: the first 160 participants of the ongoing ImmuneRACE study, and approximately 1,300 subjects contributed by 6 global collaborators. The dataset comprised deeply sampled blood TCRbeta repertoires from subjects exposed to, actively infected with, or recovered from COVID-19. Study-wide findings and limitations: How much clinical and demographic metadata was included differed by source and by participant, and the metadata was provided uncurated.

In the prospective study, participants were about 18 to 89 years old, resided in under 30 geographic areas of the United States, and were enrolled through a virtual design. To assign participants to cohorts, the prospective study relied on clinical history that participants themselves reported in a screening survey and a study questionnaire. For ImmuneRACE Cohort 3, a participant was defined as recovered based on two consecutive negative NP/OP PCR tests, clearance by a healthcare professional, or resolution of symptoms. In the prospective study, whole blood, serum and a nasopharyngeal or oropharyngeal swab were collected from each participant by mobile phlebotomists. Additional blood draws and questionnaires over an approximately two-month period could optionally be provided by prospective study participants. Before DNA extraction, blood samples from the prospective study were shipped at room temperature or frozen.

The germline V gene (reference sequence) yields MNHEY for CDR1 and SMNVEV for CDR2. Between the V and J ends, shortened by 6 bases and 9 bases respectively, the junction contains 24 bases. The CDR3 contains 17 residues, cysteine and phenylalanine counted. Only CDR3 DNA remains: 51 bases, in frame from the first base. Turning to this clone: Its antigen is still unknown. Per-base quality was not reported, and no clone a single base away is much larger than it.

The immunoSEQ Assay, a bias-controlled multiplex PCR, was used to amplify TCRbeta CDR3 regions from genomic DNA. The original methods were these. The number of nucleated cells in each sample was estimated by amplification of reference gene primers within the assay. To quantify the absolute abundance of each unique TCRbeta CDR3 rearrangement, sequence reads were collapsed and filtered. Productive Simpson clonality was computed per sample as the square root of Simpson's diversity index over productive rearrangements. TCRdb limited this immuneACCESS table to in-frame rearrangements with V and J called. A share of clones is missing; checked studies link under half to unresolved V genes, and the rest is unexplained. Clonal size and the V and J genes are those of that table, whereas D and trimming came from the DNA. The sample has about 300,000 clones on record, 87% of them singletons. About 6% of the sample rests with the top ten.

Sequenced material: PBMCs or T cells enriched from blood (not recorded which). Recombination connected TRBV27 to TRBJ1-6, and TRBD1 may be the D gene, going by 5 matching bases. The sequence came from a woman in her twenties or thirties who had recovered from COVID-19. At the DNA level, the sequence is TGTGCCAGCAGGCCGTGGGAGGGGAACGTTTTATCTTCACCCCTCCACTTT. This yields the protein CASRPWEGNVLSSPLHF.